This TCR beta chain appears in the sequencing data of a study of blood T cells in healthy people across ages. Together with a sample-barcoded 5' primer, a J-beta primer mix was included in a second PCR lasting about 7 to 11 cycles. TCRdb reprocessed the 5' RACE reads via MiXCR and lists one record per CDR3 protein. This sample has approximately 1.5 million distinct CDR3 sequences; approximately 43% occur once, and the top ten carry about 3.8%. Germline CDR1 reads LGHDT; CDR2 reads YNNKEL (reference sequence). V was clipped by 6 bases and J by 4 bases; unmatched bases: 12. The length of the CDR3 is 15 residues.

The chain has TRBV3-1 and TRBJ2-7, with 7 bases that match TRBD1. The sample consisted of blood. The TCR comes from a woman between 18 and 30 years old in good health. The CDR3: CASSPGTAGDYEQYF. CDR3 DNA sequence: TGTGCCAGCAGTCCTGGGACAGCTGGGGATTACGAGCAGTACTTC.